Each of the 2 T cell receptor beta chains below was sequenced from the same sample in a study of cytomegalovirus exposure and HLA in healthy donors (dated by TCRdb to the late 2010s). The protocol used for the library was the immunoSEQ multiplex PCR assay. The multiplex PCR relied on a mix of 60 forward primers for TCR Vbeta segments and 13 reverse primers for TCR Jbeta segments. Held by TCRdb, this immuneACCESS table contains in-frame sequences only and omits some clones. Under half of the omission traces to an unresolved V gene where checked; the cause of the rest is unknown. The sample has roughly 72,000 clones on record, 74% of them singletons. About an eighth of the sample goes to the ten largest clones. The sample was PBMCs. These receptors were taken from a human donor in good health.

The chain recombines TRBV9 with TRBJ1-1; D might be TRBD1 (6 bases). CDR1 and CDR2 from the germline V gene are SGDLS and YYNGEE. The V and J ends lost 3 bases and 1 base respectively, with 10 bases between them. The CDR3 has 14 residues. CDR3 region: CASSGLQGNTEAFF. As DNA, the CDR3 is TGTGCCAGCAGCGGACTACAGGGGAACACTGAAGCTTTCTTT.

This chain joins TRBV11-2 and TRBJ2-7; no firm D call. This CDR3 has 12 residues. The germline CDR1 and CDR2 sequences are SGHAT and FQNNGV. V was shortened by 5 bases and J by 3 bases, with 8 bases between the two germline ends. The CDR3 bases are TGTGCCAGCAGCCCGAGTCGCTACGAGCAGTACTTC. It codes for CASSPSRYEQYF.